Shown below are 28 T cell receptor beta chains from a single sample sequenced in a study of CD8 T cells in ankylosing spondylitis. General study results and limits: Seemingly characteristic of ankylosing spondylitis blood was a TCR beta motif consisting of several highly homologous variants.

Their antigens remain unidentified. TCRdb re-called the 5' RACE reads with MiXCR, one entry per CDR3 protein. There are hundreds of thousands of distinct CDR3 sequences in the sample; under 20% occur only once, and just over 1% lies in the top ten. Specimen: blood, either unsorted or a sorted T cell fraction (not recorded which). These receptors originate from a male donor with ankylosing spondylitis.

This clonotype was counted between two and nine times. The chain combines TRBV20-1 with TRBJ1-1, with 8 positions matching TRBD1. The V segment lost 2 bases and the J segment 1 base; nucleotides outside the gene matches: 6. Per the germline V gene, CDR1 is DFQATT and CDR2 is SNEGSKA (reference sequence). The CDR3 contains 15 residues. The CDR3 coding sequence is TGCAGTGCTAGATCAGGGGGCGCCTGGAACACTGAAGCTTTCTTT. It codes for CSARSGGAWNTEAFF.

The CDR3, as DNA: TGCAGCGTGGATAGAACCCCCCGCTCTAACTATGGCTACACCTTC. Protein sequence: CSVDRTPRSNYGYTF. This sequence joins TRBV29-1 and TRBJ1-2; D is ambiguous. Germline CDR1 SQVTM, CDR2 ANQGSEA. The CDR3 sequence is 15 residues long. The V and J ends lost 6 bases and 0 bases respectively, with 17 bases between them.

In its sample, this clonotype was seen a few times. The CDR3 DNA reads as TGCAGTGCTAGACGAGGGCTAGCGGGCTACAATGAGCAGTTCTTC. Its translation is CSARRGLAGYNEQFF. The chain recombines TRBV20-1 with TRBJ2-1; TRBD2 matches at 8 bases. V trimming: 2 bases; J trimming: 3 bases; junction bases outside the gene matches: 6. The CDR3 is 15 amino acids. Germline lookup yields CDR1 DFQATT and CDR2 SNEGSKA (reference sequence).

The chain recombines TRBV28 with TRBJ1-2; a possible D gene is TRBD1 (6 bases). CDR1 is MDHEN and CDR2 is SYDVKM in the germline V gene. This CDR3 spans 14 amino acids. Trimming pared 11 bases from V and 4 bases from J, leaving 20 bases between. The CDR3 loop is CAGGGTGAIYGYTF. The CDR3 region has the DNA TGTGCCGGCGGGGGCACGGGGGCTATCTATGGCTACACCTTC.

This clonotype has more than one count but fewer than ten. This chain connects TRBV7-6 to TRBJ1-3; D call uncertain. The CDR3 length is 19 residues. V dropped 1 base and J dropped 2 bases, with 21 bases sitting between them. Germline values: CDR1 SGHVS, CDR2 FNYEAQ. The CDR3 DNA is TGTGCCAGCAGCTTAGTGGTTCCGGCGACGGGAACCGCTGGAAACACCATATATTTT. Protein product: CASSLVVPATGTAGNTIYF.

This clonotype was counted only a few times. This chain connects TRBV27 to TRBJ2-1, with 10 bases lining up with TRBD2. Germline V gene lookup returns CDR1 MNHEY and CDR2 SMNVEV (reference sequence). The length of the CDR3 is 15 residues. With 7 bases clipped from V and 7 bases from J, the junction kept 10 bases outside the gene matches. The CDR3 bases are TGTGCCAGCACCCCGGGCCTAGCGGGAGCGAATGAGCAGTTCTTC. Protein product: CASTPGLAGANEQFF.

This clonotype was detected only a few times. The chain uses TRBV27 and TRBJ2-7; 11 bases agree with TRBD1. The CDR3 extends over 15 amino acids. Trimming at V came to 2 bases and at J to 4 bases, leaving 4 bases not matched to a gene. Germline CDR1 is MNHEY and CDR2 is SMNVEV (reference sequence). DNA of the CDR3: TGTGCCAGCAGTTTACGGGACAGGGGGGTGTACGAGCAGTACTTC. Its protein product is CASSLRDRGVYEQYF.

The CDR3, as DNA: TGTGCCAGCAGCCAAATTGCGAGGGCCTGGGGTACGCAGTATTTT. Its translation: CASSQIARAWGTQYF. The V gene is TRBV3-1, the J gene TRBJ2-3; a weak D match, TRBD2 (5 bases). The germline V gene encodes CDR1 LGHDT and CDR2 YNNKEL (reference sequence). Deletions cut 2 bases from V and 8 bases from J, with 17 bases between. The CDR3 spans 15 residues.

V gene TRBV6-2 or TRBV6-3 combines with J gene TRBJ2-3, with a possible D match to TRBD2 (6 bases). Germline-derived CDR1 and CDR2 are MNHEY and SVGEGT. Trimming stripped 4 bases from V and 5 bases from J, with 16 bases between. The CDR3 loop spans 15 amino acids. Here the CDR3 reads CASSWPGTGGDTQYF. The CDR3 DNA is TGTGCCAGCAGTTGGCCAGGAACCGGGGGAGATACGCAGTATTTT.

This clonotype was seen only a few times. This rearrangement joins TRBV25-1 to TRBJ2-2; TRBD2 agrees at 9 bases. The germline V gene has CDR1 MGHDK and CDR2 SYGVNS. This CDR3 has 17 amino acids. J gave up 1 base and V 7 bases, and 10 bases lay outside the gene matches. The CDR3 DNA sequence: TGTGCCAGCACTTCGGCCGCGGGAGGGCGGAACACCGGGGAGCTGTTTTTT. Protein sequence: CASTSAAGGRNTGELFF.

This clonotype was detected ten times or more. V and J are TRBV6-1 and TRBJ2-7; 12 nucleotides line up with TRBD1. Trimming cost V 4 bases and J 6 bases; bases outside gene matches: 4. Germline V gene lookup returns CDR1 MNHNS and CDR2 SASEGT. This CDR3 spans 14 amino acids. CDR3 sequence: CASSASGQGAEQYF. The CDR3 DNA follows: TGTGCCAGCAGTGCCTCGGGACAGGGGGCCGAGCAGTACTTC.

J is TRBJ2-7 and V is TRBV24-1; TRBD1 might be the D (6 bases). V was trimmed by 1 base and J by 9 bases, leaving 21 bases between them. CDR1 is KGHDR and CDR2 is SFDVKD in the germline V gene. CDR3 size: 16 residues. CDR3: CATSDFGPGEGCVQYF. CDR3 DNA: TGTGCCACCAGTGATTTTGGGCCAGGGGAAGGATGTGTGCAGTACTTC.

The chain is built from TRBV2 and TRBJ1-6, with 8 nucleotides matching TRBD1. The CDR3 loop spans 14 amino acids. Germline V CDR1 and CDR2: SNHLY, FYNNEI. The ends lost 7 bases at V and 7 bases at J; junction bases unmatched: 6. The CDR3 loop reads CASTRGQGNSPLHF. The CDR3 coding sequence is TGTGCCAGCACGAGAGGACAGGGAAATTCACCCCTCCACTTT. Combining the CDR3 with reference TRBV2 and TRBJ1-6 gives the whole variable domain EPEVTQTPSHQVTQMGQEVILRCVPISNHLYFYWYRQILGQKVEFLVSFYNNEISEKSEIFDDQFSVERPDGSNFTLKIRSTKLEDSAMYFCASTRGQGNSPLHFGNGTRLTVT.

This chain connects TRBV27 to TRBJ2-7; no clear D. V was shortened by 6 bases and J by 6 bases, with 18 bases between the two germline ends. The CDR3 extends over 14 amino acids. Germline V gene data show CDR1 as MNHEY and CDR2 as SMNVEV (reference sequence). In nucleotides, the CDR3 is TGTGCCAGCAGCCGGACGGTAAAGTCGGGCGAGCAGTACTTC. It encodes CASSRTVKSGEQYF.

This clonotype was detected only a few times. The CDR3 loop is CAWSVGGRIENEQFF. The DNA for the CDR3 is TGTGCCTGGAGTGTAGGCGGGAGGATCGAGAATGAGCAGTTCTTC. This rearrangement joins TRBV30 to TRBJ2-1, with 8 bases matching TRBD2. Unmatched junction bases numbered 8, after V lost 0 bases and J lost 7 bases. Looked up from germline, CDR1 is GTSNPN and CDR2 is SVGIG (reference sequence). The CDR3 extends over 15 amino acids.

The chain employs TRBV15 and TRBJ2-7; D remains unclear. This CDR3 is built from 15 residues. The V end was cut by 3 bases, the J end by 3 bases, with 15 bases between. Per germline, CDR1 LNHNV and CDR2 YYDKDF (reference sequence). Here the CDR3 DNA reads TGTGCCACCAGCAGGGAATCGGTAGGAGTCTACGAGCAGTACTTC. Translating gives CATSRESVGVYEQYF.

The V call is TRBV6-1, the J call TRBJ2-1; TRBD2 agrees at 8 bases. The V gene end was trimmed by 6 bases and the J gene end by 4 bases; junction bases not matched to a gene: 8. The CDR3 consists of 15 residues. CDR1 is MNHNS and CDR2 is SASEGT in the germline V gene. In nucleotides, the CDR3 is TGTGCCAGCAGCCGGACTAGCCTCCCTTACAATGAGCAGTTCTTC. It encodes CASSRTSLPYNEQFF.

This clonotype was picked up a small number of times. The V call is TRBV7-9, the J call TRBJ2-3, with TRBD2 as a possible D gene (5 bases). This CDR3 has 13 residues. The V end lost 10 bases, the J end lost 4 bases, and 15 bases lay between the germline ends. Germline CDR1 is SEHNR and CDR2 is FQNEAQ (reference sequence). CDR3: CATGPGLSDTQYF. The CDR3 nucleotides are TGTGCCACCGGACCCGGACTCTCAGATACGCAGTATTTT.

The chain combines TRBV5-1 with TRBJ1-1, with D maybe TRBD1 (6 bases). The CDR3 covers 19 residues. Germline V gene sequence: CDR1 SGHRS, CDR2 YFSETQ. V dropped 6 bases and J dropped 4 bases, with 31 bases sitting between them. The CDR3 DNA reads TGCGCCAGCACCCCTGGGGGCGTGCAATCTTATTCGATGAGCACTGAAGCTTTCTTT. This sequence encodes CASTPGGVQSYSMSTEAFF.

The chain carries TRBV5-6 and TRBJ2-1; D possibly matches TRBD1 or TRBD2 (5 bases each). The V end was cut by 2 bases, the J end by 7 bases, with 16 bases between. CDR1 is SGHDT and CDR2 is YYEEEE in the germline V gene. CDR3 length: 15 amino acids. The CDR3 sequence: CASSFLGPLRNEQFF. The CDR3 DNA reads as TGTGCCAGCAGCTTTTTGGGACCGCTGAGGAATGAGCAGTTCTTC.

The CDR3 spells CASSPGTEGLMRQFF. The CDR3, as DNA: TGCGCCAGCAGCCCCGGGACAGAGGGCTTAATGAGACAGTTCTTC. This chain links TRBV5-1 with TRBJ2-1, with 7 bases matching TRBD1. Germline trimming cut 4 bases from V and 13 bases from J; bases unmatched to any gene: 17. The germline gives CDR1 SGHRS, CDR2 YFSETQ. The CDR3 is 15 amino acids.

This clonotype was seen ten or more times. This rearrangement joins TRBV5-1 to TRBJ2-5; the match to TRBD1 covers 7 bases. This CDR3 is built from 14 residues. J was trimmed by 1 base and V by 4 bases; bases with no gene match: 4. CDR1 is SGHRS, CDR2 YFSETQ, per germline. This chain's CDR3 is CASSPGTAQETQYF. The DNA for the CDR3 is TGCGCCAGCAGCCCAGGGACAGCCCAAGAGACCCAGTACTTC.

The chain is built from TRBV3-1 and TRBJ1-1; D gene uncertain. The V end lost 4 bases, the J end lost 3 bases, and 12 bases lay between the germline ends. CDR1 is LGHDT, CDR2 YNNKEL, per germline (reference sequence). This CDR3 contains 14 residues. CDR3 in amino acids: CASSRLGGDTEAFF. The CDR3 DNA follows: TGTGCCAGCAGCCGCTTGGGCGGGGACACTGAAGCTTTCTTT.

The chain uses TRBV20-1 and TRBJ1-3; D not certain. V was trimmed by 4 bases and J by 2 bases, leaving 12 bases between them. There are 14 residues in the CDR3. Germline V gene sequence: CDR1 DFQATT, CDR2 SNEGSKA (reference sequence). In nucleotides, the CDR3 is TGCAGTGCTAAAAGTGGGGAGGCTGGAAACACCATATATTTT. Its protein is CSAKSGEAGNTIYF.

The table lists this clonotype with a few counts. CDR3 region: CSARDPHSNTEAFF. The CDR3 DNA reads as TGCAGTGCTAGAGATCCCCACTCGAACACTGAAGCTTTCTTT. The chain links TRBV20-1 to TRBJ1-1, with unresolved D. V lost 0 bases, J lost 1 base, and 9 bases lay in between. CDR1 is DFQATT and CDR2 is SNEGSKA in the germline V gene (reference sequence). The CDR3 covers 14 residues.

Comment on this clonotype: The junction differs from germline at one of its ends, possibly a read error. The genes are TRBV7-7 and TRBJ2-3; 10 positions match TRBD2. Germline assignment: CDR1 SSHAT and CDR2 FNYEAQ (reference sequence). The CDR3 has 16 residues. Here the CDR3 DNA reads TGTGCTAGCAGCTCTGGAGCGGGGGGGCTTGGAGATACGCAGTATTTT. Translated: CASSSGAGGLGDTQYF.

V gene TRBV30 combines with J gene TRBJ1-1; no clear D. Looked up from germline, CDR1 is GTSNPN and CDR2 is SVGIG (reference sequence). Deletions cut 2 bases from V and 6 bases from J, with 7 bases between. The CDR3 extends over 11 amino acids. The CDR3 nucleotides are TGTGCCTGGAGTTCGGTGGCTGAAGCTTTCTTT. Translated: CAWSSVAEAFF.

The table lists this clonotype with a few counts. The rearrangement joins TRBV7-2 to TRBJ2-4, with D possibly TRBD1 on 6 matching bases. This CDR3 is built from 13 residues. The germline gives CDR1 SGHTA, CDR2 FQGNSA. Deletions cut 1 base from V and 9 bases from J, with 10 bases between. The CDR3: CASSLGGPGIQYF. CDR3 sequence (DNA): TGTGCCAGCAGCTTAGGGGGGCCGGGCATTCAGTACTTC.